This T cell receptor beta chain was recovered during a study of patients and donors after allogeneic stem cell transplantation. TCRdb reprocessed the RT-PCR reads via MiXCR and lists one record per CDR3 protein. This sample has some 960,000 distinct CDR3 sequences, with approximately 19% found just once. V shed 5 bases and J 0 bases; nucleotides not matched to a gene: 16. This CDR3 comprises 19 residues. Germline values: CDR1 SGHAT, CDR2 FQNNGV. This clonotype was seen more than once but under ten times. The rearrangement links TRBV11-2 to TRBJ2-1, with 7 bases identical to TRBD1. The sequence was collected from a human donor who was either an allogeneic HSCT recipient or a stem cell or donor lymphocyte infusion donor (not recorded which). It is not recorded whose cells these are; they may come from a transplant donor. Material: blood, either unsorted or a sorted T cell fraction (not recorded which). CDR3 loop: CASSLLPGQRKSSYNEQFF. DNA for the CDR3: TGTGCCAGCAGCCTTCTGCCGGGACAGAGAAAGAGCTCCTACAATGAGCAGTTCTTC.